This T cell receptor beta chain was sequenced during a study of Japanese encephalitis immunity and Zika vaccine responses (dated by TCRdb to 2020 to 2023). Regarding the study in general: Three 5.0 ug doses of alum-adjuvanted ZPIV were administered to included participants at weeks 0, 4 and 28. Approximately eleven participants were given two doses of JEV vaccine (IXIARO) 28 days apart, two to three months before the first ZPIV dose. Before ZPIV, around 12 participants got a single dose of YFV vaccine (YF-VAX), while ten or so participants were flavivirus-naive. For TCR sequencing, over five representative participants were selected from each pre-vaccination group, and samples were taken at week 0 (after pre-vaccination, before ZPIV) and at week 52. In addition, the TCR repertoires of a few flavivirus-naive individuals were analyzed at weeks 2, 6 and 52 after ZPIV vaccination began. Stimulations used ZIKV structural-protein peptide pools split into flavivirus-conserved and non-conserved sets, or JEV or YFV peptides matching the pre-vaccination. ZIKV peptides were 15-mers overlapping by 11 residues, selected for NetMHCpan/NetMHCII-predicted epitopes with affinity below 50 nM. The study asked whether earlier vaccination against Japanese encephalitis virus (JEV) or yellow fever virus (YFV) shaped CD4 T cell responses to the Zika vaccine.

Based on its abundance in the sample, this clonotype is medium-sized (0.01 to 0.1%). Base quality data are lacking; no much larger clone is found one base away. Beyond this particular receptor, the publication reports: Only a subset of trial participants with three doses and adequate samples was analyzed, not the entire vaccinated cohort. The individual peptides behind the cross-reactive responses were not identified because limits on sample size made peptide-pool deconvolution impossible. JEV-pre-vaccinated donors showed higher repertoire similarity across time-points and stimulations than YFV-pre-vaccinated donors, indicating more clonotypes common to ZIKV and JEV stimulation. CD8 T cell responses to ZIKV peptide pools were of very low magnitude and seen in only a few individuals. Samples were clustered by participant, with no similarity observed between individuals, suggesting that no public TCRs were detected. After ZPIV, repertoire richness of CD4 T cells responding to conserved ZIKV epitopes significantly decreased in JEV-pre-vaccinated donors.

The CDR3 runs 13 residues from the cysteine to the phenylalanine. Here the CDR3 DNA is all that survives: 39 bases in frame from base 1. At the junction V is shortened by 6 bases and J by 5 bases, with 10 bases in between. PBMCs were labeled with CellTrace CFSE and were cultured for under 7 days in RPMI containing about 8% human serum plus peptide pools at 1 ug/mL each. The enrolled adults were healthy, and microneutralization screening showed them to be seronegative for ZIKV, JEV, YFV, DENV and WNV. Samples came from a phase 1, double-blinded, randomized, placebo-controlled trial of an alum-adjuvanted Zika purified-inactivated virus (ZPIV) vaccine. Peripheral blood mononuclear cells were isolated by standard procedure and stored frozen in liquid nitrogen until use. The protocol used for the library was 5' RACE. TCRbeta libraries were pooled in proportion to their sorted cell numbers before sequencing. Total RNA was extracted from sorted cells with RNAzol RT, and cDNA was synthesized with an oligo(dT) primer and a template-switching oligo. The TCRbeta V-CDR3-J region was amplified by PCR between a SMARTer oligo primer and a TCRbeta constant-region primer using Kapa HiFi. Illumina adaptors and sample-specific index barcodes were added in a second PCR, followed by HighPrep bead cleanup and Bioanalyzer confirmation of a band of roughly 650 bp. Sequencing of the libraries was done on an Illumina MiSeq using 2x151 bp paired-end reads. Per the source publication's procedure: Reads were demultiplexed with an in-house Java program, and TCRbeta annotations were assigned and clonotypes were counted with MiXCR. To assess repertoire overlap, Morisita-Horn indices from the R package vegan were used, along with UPGMA clustering and Circos plots of recurring clonotypes. Shannon diversity and richness were normalized to the maximum possible value based on input cell numbers, so that values between 0 and 1 were obtained. MUSCLE was used to align CDR3beta sequences, SeqinR to compute distances, and R to plot multidimensional scaling. Clones were called with MiXCR by TCRdb after fastp trimmed the public reads at Q25, and only in-frame beta chains were retained. Every distinct CDR3 protein forms one entry, paired with its most common genes and DNA. The V and J calls were determined by TCRdb, not by the authors. This sample comprises 300 or so distinct CDR3 sequences, roughly 4.3% of them detected only once. 25% to 30% of the sample comes from the top ten.

This sample comprised antigen-activated CD8+ T cells from blood, cultured, obtained during a Zika inactivated vaccine study. The sequence links TRBV12-3 or TRBV12-4 to TRBJ2-2; the D gene assignment is ambiguous. This TCR was sampled from an adult woman who received an inactivated Zika virus vaccine. CDR3 protein: CASSPTRTGELFF. Here is the DNA: TGTGCCAGCAGCCCGACCCGGACCGGGGAGCTGTTTTTT.